This T cell receptor beta chain was found in a study of T cell repertoires in cytomegalovirus infection (dated by TCRdb to between 2019 and 2020). About the full investigation: Recently identified HLA-C-restricted CMV epitopes, whose presentation resists viral immunomodulation, were targeted by peptide stimulations together with well-studied HLA-B-restricted epitopes. The HLA type of each donor mattered for the analysis, because public TCR beta signatures pointed to carriage of CMV infection along with the matching HLA type.

For this clonotype: What this receptor recognizes is not known. One base away there is no much larger clone; base qualities are not given.

Broad study findings and their caveats: In both this cohort and an independent approximately 350-donor cohort, the cumulative frequency of public TCR beta family members distinguished carriers of CMV infection plus the relevant HLA type. The ex vivo response was dominated by HLA-C-restricted CMV-specific TCR beta clonotypes, which also provided the single most frequent clonotype in two of eight donors.

For sequencing, an Illumina HiSeq 1500 was employed. The public reads were run again by TCRdb, first through fastp at Q25 and then through MiXCR, and only productive beta chains were kept. Each entry merges the rows of one CDR3 protein and shows their most common DNA and genes. The sample table holds approximately 910,000 distinct CDR3 sequences, of which 31% were seen once. The top ten constitute roughly 12% of the sample. The sample's treatment or condition, from its label and the paper: in vitro stimulation with specific CMV peptide epitopes to enrich CMV-specific T cells. V sheds 0 bases and J sheds 8 bases, leaving 8 bases between their ends. CDR1 and CDR2, looked up from the germline V gene, are MGHDK and SYGVNS. Its CDR3 holds 13 amino acids, cysteine through phenylalanine. Kept here is only the CDR3 DNA, which spans 39 bases and is read in frame from base 1.

The sequence is built from TRBV25-1 and TRBJ2-1, with no confidently assigned D gene. The origin of this receptor is a human donor in good health (CMV status not recorded). Some clones in this sample may be carry-over from other donors' samples. The material sequenced was cultured CD8+ T cells from PBMCs, taken from culture after CMV antigen stimulation. The CDR3 sequence is CASSEYRVHEQFF. The bases are TGTGCCAGCAGTGAATATCGGGTCCATGAGCAGTTCTTC.